This TCR beta chain came from a study of blood T cell repertoires in COVID-19. Background on the study: Samples of COVID-19 (acute and convalescent) were obtained from the United States, Italy and Spain. The cDNA or gDNA used as material had been derived from T cells, B-cell-depleted T cells, or PBMCs.

The CDR3 has 14 amino acids. Trimming took 6 bases from V and 3 from J, leaving 13 bases between them. Germline V lookup: CDR1 MNHEY, CDR2 SVGAGI. Participants, 18 to 89 years old, spanned under 25 US areas. Exposed volunteers were people who met a COVID-19 case within 2 weeks before study entry. TCRdb keeps only in-frame clones here, not all; method: immunoSEQ multiplex PCR. The sample yields 350,000 or so clones, 88% seen once. The sequence was collected from a woman in her 30s who had been exposed to COVID-19. The chain recombines TRBV6-5 with TRBJ2-3, with a possible D match to TRBD1 (6 bases). Sequenced: PBMCs or T cells enriched from blood (not recorded which). For the CDR3, the DNA is TGTGCCAGCAGCCGCCGAACAGGGACAGATACGCAGTATTTT. Translating gives CASSRRTGTDTQYF.